Sequencing of this T cell receptor (beta chain) was carried out in a study of identical twins. General study points: Conclusions came from cross-sectional statistical analysis, not from following the same donors. Model-predicted out-of-frame TCR alpha sharing fell below observed values in monozygotic twins. Beta out-of-frame sequences displayed a weaker excess of sharing between twins. Abundant beta clonotypes from cord blood bore fewer insertions; memory repertoires lacked this pattern.

A word on this clonotype: Its antigen remains unknown.

Germline V gene sequence: CDR1 DFQATT, CDR2 SNEGSKA (reference sequence). CDR3 length: 13 residues. Trimming stripped 4 bases from V and 1 base from J, with 10 bases between. TCRdb fed the 5' RACE reads into MiXCR, producing one record per CDR3 protein. This table has approximately 1.8 million distinct CDR3 sequences, around 33% appearing once. The origin of this receptor is a newborn girl in good health. The chain has TRBV20-1 and TRBJ1-2, with D unresolved. The source material was cord blood. The CDR3, as DNA: TGCAGTGCTAAGGGCAGCCTTAACTATGGCTACACCTTC. Its protein is CSAKGSLNYGYTF.